This passage covers 3 T cell receptor beta chains from one sample sequenced in a study of regulatory T cells in long-lasting Graves disease. With iRepertoire HTBI primers and Arm-PCR of CDR3 regions, TCR beta libraries were built. TCRdb passed the multiplex PCR reads through MiXCR, listing each CDR3 protein once. The sample includes approximately 380,000 distinct CDR3 sequences, 20% of them seen just once. Documented time point: persistent/refractory GD, antithyroid drugs over 5 years with positive TRAb. Making the TCR library involved RNA that had been extracted from PBMCs. The sequences come from peripheral blood mononuclear cells (PBMCs), collected when the disease was refractory, from a patient treated with antithyroid drugs. The receptors stem from a female donor with Graves disease.

A few counts support this clonotype. The chain is built from TRBV6-1 and TRBJ1-1, with 7 bases identical to TRBD1. The germline V gene has CDR1 MNHNS and CDR2 SASEGT. The CDR3 totals 13 residues. V lost 10 bases and J lost 0; bases outside the gene matches: 5. This CDR3 is CATTGQMNTEAFF. The CDR3 coding sequence is TGTGCCACCACGGGACAGATGAACACTGAAGCTTTCTTT.

About this clonotype itself: With a much larger clone just one base away, this may be a read error. The rearrangement uses TRBV28 and TRBJ2-7; possibly TRBD2 for D (5 bases). There are 14 residues in the CDR3. CDR1 is MDHEN, CDR2 SYDVKM, per germline. The chain's CDR3 is CAGSPPRVTGEQYF. DNA of the CDR3: TGTGCCGGCAGTCCCCCGAGGGTGACGGGTGAGCAGTACTTC.

This clonotype was counted a single time. J is TRBJ1-6 and V is TRBV18, with unresolved D. Germline lookup yields CDR1 KGHSH and CDR2 LQKENI. The CDR3 covers 19 residues. The V end lost 6 bases, the J end lost 6 bases, and 27 bases lay between the germline ends. DNA of the CDR3: TGTGCCAGCTCGCCTCTACCGTACGGACGGAATACCTTTAATTCACCCCTCCACTTT. This translates into CASSPLPYGRNTFNSPLHF.